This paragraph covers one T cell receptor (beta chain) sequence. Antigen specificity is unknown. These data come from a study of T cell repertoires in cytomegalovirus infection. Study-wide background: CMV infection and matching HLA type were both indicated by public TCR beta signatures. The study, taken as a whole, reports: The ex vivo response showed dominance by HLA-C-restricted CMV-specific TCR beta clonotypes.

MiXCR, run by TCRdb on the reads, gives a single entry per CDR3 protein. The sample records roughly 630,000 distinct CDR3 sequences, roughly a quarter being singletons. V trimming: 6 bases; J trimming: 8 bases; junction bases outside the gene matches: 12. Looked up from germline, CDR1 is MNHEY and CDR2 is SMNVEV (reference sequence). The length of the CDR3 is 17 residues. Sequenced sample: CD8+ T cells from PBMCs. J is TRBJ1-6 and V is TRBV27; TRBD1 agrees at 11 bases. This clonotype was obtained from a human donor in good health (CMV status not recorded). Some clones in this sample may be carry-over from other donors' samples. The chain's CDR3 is CASRSRTGGILHSPLHF. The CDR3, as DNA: TGTGCCAGCAGATCTAGGACAGGGGGCATCCTCCATTCACCCCTCCACTTT.